These 8 T cell receptor beta chains were sequenced from one sample in a study of blood T cell repertoires in COVID-19. Sequencing was performed with immunoSEQ multiplex PCR; in TCRdb, only in-frame clones are kept and a portion is missing. The sample consists of 3,000 to 4,000 clones, 65% to 85% of them appearing once. Sequences were obtained from peripheral blood. These receptors came from a human donor in a cohort sampled during active COVID-19.

V usage is TRBV27 and J usage is TRBJ2-1, with 9 positions matching TRBD2. V lost 5 bases to trimming and J lost 3 bases; unmatched junction nucleotides: 5. CDR1 is MNHEY and CDR2 is SMNVEV in the germline V gene (reference sequence). The CDR3 is made up of 15 amino acids. The CDR3: CASSGGAGGYNEQFF. DNA for the CDR3: TGTGCCAGCAGTGGCGGAGCGGGGGGCTACAATGAGCAGTTCTTC.

Relative to its sample, this clone is medium-sized. This chain joins TRBV6-2 or TRBV6-3 and TRBJ2-7; weak D call: TRBD1 (5 bases). CDR1 and CDR2 (germline): MNHEY, SVGEGT. This CDR3 has 14 residues. V lost 2 bases and J 7 bases, leaving 15 bases between the germline ends. The CDR3 DNA follows: TGTGCCAGCAGTTACCTCAGGGCCAGAAGGGAGCAGTACTTC. The encoded protein is CASSYLRARREQYF.

CDR3 DNA sequence: TGTGCCAGCAGCCCGGGACTAGCGAACTACAATGAGCAGTTCTTC. This codes for CASSPGLANYNEQFF. The chain recombines TRBV5-4 with TRBJ2-1, with TRBD2 matching 10 bases. The germline V gene has CDR1 SGHNT and CDR2 YYREEE (reference sequence). V was pared by 4 bases and J by 3 bases, with 4 bases of the junction left unmatched. This CDR3 region has 15 residues.

The chain employs TRBV9 and TRBJ2-7; a weak D match, TRBD1 (5 bases). This CDR3 is built from 14 residues. The V end was cut by 0 bases, the J end by 3 bases, with 10 bases between. Germline values: CDR1 SGDLS, CDR2 YYNGEE. The CDR3 DNA is TGTGCCAGCAGCGTAGGGTGGACAAACTACGAGCAGTACTTC. Encoded protein: CASSVGWTNYEQYF.

The chain couples TRBV11-2 to TRBJ1-3; D is uncertain. From germline, CDR1 is SGHAT and CDR2 FQNNGV. V dropped 2 bases and J dropped 5 bases, with 10 bases sitting between them. The CDR3 sequence is 14 residues long. The CDR3 nucleotides are TGTGCCAGCAGCTTAAGGAGCGGTAGAAACACCATATATTTT. This sequence encodes CASSLRSGRNTIYF.

This clone has a single count. The chain is built from TRBV6-2 or TRBV6-3 and TRBJ2-1; perhaps TRBD1 as D (5 bases). Trimming left V 2 bases short and J 5 bases short, with 13 bases between. The CDR3 totals 15 residues. Germline V lookup: CDR1 MNHEY, CDR2 SVGEGT. CDR3 nucleotides: TGTGCCAGCAGTTACAAACAGGTTTTGAACAATGAGCAGTTCTTC. Translating it yields CASSYKQVLNNEQFF.

The chain has TRBV6-2 or TRBV6-3 and TRBJ2-1, with TRBD2 matching over 9 bases. The CDR3 sequence is 17 residues long. V shed 0 bases and J 4 bases; nucleotides not matched to a gene: 7. Germline lookup yields CDR1 MNHEY and CDR2 SVGEGT. DNA of the CDR3: TGTGCCAGCAGTTACTCGCCGCCTAGCGGGGTGTACAATGAGCAGTTCTTC. As protein: CASSYSPPSGVYNEQFF.

V and J are TRBV7-9 and TRBJ2-5; TRBD2 might be the D (6 bases). The CDR3 extends over 16 amino acids. The germline V gene has CDR1 SEHNR and CDR2 FQNEAQ (reference sequence). V was trimmed by 2 bases and J by 7 bases, leaving 20 bases between them. CDR3 DNA sequence: TGTGCCAGCAGCTTACCGGGAACTAGTGCCGGGGGGACCCAGTACTTC. As protein: CASSLPGTSAGGTQYF.